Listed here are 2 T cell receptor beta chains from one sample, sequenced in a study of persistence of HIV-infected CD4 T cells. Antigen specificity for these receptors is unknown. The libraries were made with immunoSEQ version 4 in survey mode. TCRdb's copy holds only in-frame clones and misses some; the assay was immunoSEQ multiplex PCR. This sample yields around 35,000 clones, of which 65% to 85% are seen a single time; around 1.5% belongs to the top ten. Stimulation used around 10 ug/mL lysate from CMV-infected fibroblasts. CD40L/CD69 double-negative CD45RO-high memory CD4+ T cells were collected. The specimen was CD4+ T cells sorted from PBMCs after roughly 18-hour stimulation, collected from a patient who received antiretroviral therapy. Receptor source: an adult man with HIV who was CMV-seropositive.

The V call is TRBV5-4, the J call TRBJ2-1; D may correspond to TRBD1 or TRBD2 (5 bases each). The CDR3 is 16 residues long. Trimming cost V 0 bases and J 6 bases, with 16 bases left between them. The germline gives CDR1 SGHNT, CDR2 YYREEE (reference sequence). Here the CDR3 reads CASSLAGAQGFNEQFF. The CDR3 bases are TGTGCCAGCAGCTTGGCCGGGGCCCAGGGTTTCAATGAGCAGTTCTTC.

This chain's CDR3 is CASSIRVLGEQFF. CDR3 nucleotide sequence: TGTGCCAGTAGTATAAGGGTTTTGGGTGAGCAGTTCTTC. The J gene is TRBJ2-1, the V gene TRBV19; D remains ambiguous. CDR3 length: 13 amino acids. The V gene lost 2 bases and the J gene lost 9 bases, with 11 bases spanning the gap. CDR1 is LNHDA and CDR2 is SQIVND in the germline V gene (reference sequence).